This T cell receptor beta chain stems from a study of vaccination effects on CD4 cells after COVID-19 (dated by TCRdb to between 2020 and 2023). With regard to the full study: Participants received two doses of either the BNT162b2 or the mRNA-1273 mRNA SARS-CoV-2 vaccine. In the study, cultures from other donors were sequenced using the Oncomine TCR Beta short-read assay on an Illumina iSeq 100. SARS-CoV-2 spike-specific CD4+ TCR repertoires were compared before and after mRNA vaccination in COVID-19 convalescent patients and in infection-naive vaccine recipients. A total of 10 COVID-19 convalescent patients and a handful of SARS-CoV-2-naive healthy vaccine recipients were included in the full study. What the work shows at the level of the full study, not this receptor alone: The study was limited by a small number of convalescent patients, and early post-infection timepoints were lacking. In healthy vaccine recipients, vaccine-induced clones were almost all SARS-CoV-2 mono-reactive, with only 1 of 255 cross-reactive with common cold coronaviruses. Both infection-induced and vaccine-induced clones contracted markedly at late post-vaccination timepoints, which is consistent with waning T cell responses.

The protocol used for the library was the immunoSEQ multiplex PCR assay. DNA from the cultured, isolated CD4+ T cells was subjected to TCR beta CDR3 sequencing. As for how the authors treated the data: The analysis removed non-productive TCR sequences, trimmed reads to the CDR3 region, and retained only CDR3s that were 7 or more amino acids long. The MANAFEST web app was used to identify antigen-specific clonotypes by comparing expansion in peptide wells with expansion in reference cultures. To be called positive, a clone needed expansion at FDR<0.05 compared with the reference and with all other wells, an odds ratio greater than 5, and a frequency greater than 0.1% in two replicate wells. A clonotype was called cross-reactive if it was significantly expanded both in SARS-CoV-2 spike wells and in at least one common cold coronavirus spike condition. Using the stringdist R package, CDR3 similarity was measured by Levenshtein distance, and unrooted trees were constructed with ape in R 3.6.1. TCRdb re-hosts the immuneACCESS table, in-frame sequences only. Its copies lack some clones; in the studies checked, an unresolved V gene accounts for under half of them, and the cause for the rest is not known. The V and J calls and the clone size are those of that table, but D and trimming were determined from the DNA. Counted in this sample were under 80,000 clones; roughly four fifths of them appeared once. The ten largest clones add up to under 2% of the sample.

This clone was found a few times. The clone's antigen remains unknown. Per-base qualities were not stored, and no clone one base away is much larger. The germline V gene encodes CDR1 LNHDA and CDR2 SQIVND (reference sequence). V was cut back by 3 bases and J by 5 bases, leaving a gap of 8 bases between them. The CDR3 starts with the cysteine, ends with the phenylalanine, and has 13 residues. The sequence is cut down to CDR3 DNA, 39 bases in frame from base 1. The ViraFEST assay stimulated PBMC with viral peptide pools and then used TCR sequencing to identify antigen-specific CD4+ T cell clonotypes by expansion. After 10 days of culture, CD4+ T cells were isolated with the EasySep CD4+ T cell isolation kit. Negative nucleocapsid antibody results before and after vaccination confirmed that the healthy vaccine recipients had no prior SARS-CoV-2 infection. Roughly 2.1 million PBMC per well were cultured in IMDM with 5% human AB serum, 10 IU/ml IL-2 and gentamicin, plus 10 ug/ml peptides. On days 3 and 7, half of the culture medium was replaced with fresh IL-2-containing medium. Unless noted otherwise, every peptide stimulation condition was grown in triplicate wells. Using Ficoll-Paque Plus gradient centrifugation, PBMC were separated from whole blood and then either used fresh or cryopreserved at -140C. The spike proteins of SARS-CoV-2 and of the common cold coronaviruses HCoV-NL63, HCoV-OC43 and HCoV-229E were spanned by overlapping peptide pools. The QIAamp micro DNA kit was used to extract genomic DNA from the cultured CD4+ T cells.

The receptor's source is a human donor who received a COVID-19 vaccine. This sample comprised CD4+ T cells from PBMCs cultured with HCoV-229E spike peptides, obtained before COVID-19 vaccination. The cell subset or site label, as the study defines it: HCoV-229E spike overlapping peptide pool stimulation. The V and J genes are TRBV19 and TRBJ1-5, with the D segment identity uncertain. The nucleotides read TGTGCCAGTAGTATCTTAGGTGATCAGCCCCAGCATTTT. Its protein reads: CASSILGDQPQHF.